Included here is one T cell receptor beta chain sequence, with context. This entry belongs to a study of blood T cell repertoires in COVID-19. The assay was immunoSEQ multiplex PCR, and TCRdb's table has in-frame clones only and misses some. Seen here are about 310,000 clones, roughly 86% observed once, and the top ten hold roughly a tenth. In germline, CDR1 is SGHVS, CDR2 FQNEAQ. There are 16 residues in the CDR3. Deletions cut 1 base from V and 1 base from J, with 11 bases between. V and J are TRBV7-8 and TRBJ1-3; perhaps TRBD1 as D (6 bases). The source is a woman aged 25 to 39 who had recovered from COVID-19. Sequencing was performed on PBMCs or T cells enriched from blood (not recorded which). The CDR3 nucleotides are TGTGCCAGCAGCTTAGTAGGGGGGGCGTCTGGAAACACCATATATTTT. This translates into CASSLVGGASGNTIYF.